Detailed here is one TCR beta chain. Its cognate antigen is unknown. This CDR3 has 18 residues. Looked up from germline, CDR1 is LGHNA and CDR2 is YSLEER. Trimming cost V 2 bases and J 5 bases; bases outside gene matches: 14. Every patient was affected by relapse after autologous stem cell transplantation, while exposure to brentuximab vedotin was not uniform. Profiled with immunoSEQ multiplex PCR; TCRdb holds only in-frame clones, not every one. Here the sample spans just under 45,000 clones, approximately 72% being singletons. The data stem from a study of PD-1 blockade in classical Hodgkin lymphoma. Study conclusions and caveats: Reports described newly diagnosed patients as having lower baseline TCR diversity than healthy donors. When nivolumab was started under 1 year after ASCT, patients were excluded. Complete responders matched newly diagnosed patients in baseline diversity. By C4D1 there was a significant rise in CD4+ TCR diversity but not in CD8+ TCR diversity.

This TCR was sampled from a human donor with classical Hodgkin lymphoma. The sequencing used peripheral blood mononuclear cells (PBMCs), collected before the second cycle of nivolumab. The gene calls are TRBV4-3 and TRBJ2-1; TRBD2 agrees at 8 bases. In nucleotides, the CDR3 is TGCGCCAGCAGCCAAAGCCCGGTAGGGGCGGGAGGAAACAATGAGCAGTTCTTC. As protein: CASSQSPVGAGGNNEQFF.